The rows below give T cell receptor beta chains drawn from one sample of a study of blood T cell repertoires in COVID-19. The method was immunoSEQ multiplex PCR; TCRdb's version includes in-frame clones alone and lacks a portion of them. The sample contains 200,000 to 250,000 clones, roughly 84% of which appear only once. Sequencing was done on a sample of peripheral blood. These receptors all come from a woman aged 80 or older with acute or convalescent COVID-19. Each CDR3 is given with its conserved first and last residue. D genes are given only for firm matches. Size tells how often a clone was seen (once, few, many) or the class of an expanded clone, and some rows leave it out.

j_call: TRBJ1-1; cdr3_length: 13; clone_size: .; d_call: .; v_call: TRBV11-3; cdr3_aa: CASSAAGDTEAFF; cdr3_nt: TGTGCCAGCAGCGCCGCGGGGGACACTGAAGCTTTCTTT
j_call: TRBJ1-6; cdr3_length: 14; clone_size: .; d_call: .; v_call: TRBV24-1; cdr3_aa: CATSDSRGNSPLHF; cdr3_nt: TGTGCCACCAGTGATTCCCGGGGGAATTCACCCCTCCACTTT
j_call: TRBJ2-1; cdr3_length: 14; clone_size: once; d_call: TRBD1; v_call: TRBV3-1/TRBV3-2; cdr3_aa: CASSRTGGFNEQFF; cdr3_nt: TGTGCCAGCAGCCGGACAGGGGGCTTTAATGAGCAGTTCTTC
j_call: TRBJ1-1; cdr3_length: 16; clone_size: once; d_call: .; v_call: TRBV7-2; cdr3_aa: CASSRGQRNMNTEAFF; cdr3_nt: TGTGCCAGCAGCCGCGGACAGAGAAACATGAACACTGAAGCTTTCTTT
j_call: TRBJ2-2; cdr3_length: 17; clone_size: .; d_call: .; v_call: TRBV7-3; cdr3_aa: CASSSSLAGLNTGELFF; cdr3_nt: TGTGCCAGCAGCTCGTCTCTGGCGGGGCTTAACACCGGGGAGCTGTTTTTT
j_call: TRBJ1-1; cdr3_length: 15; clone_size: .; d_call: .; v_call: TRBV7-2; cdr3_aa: CASSLVGRGDTEAFF; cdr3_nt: TGTGCCAGCAGCTTAGTCGGCAGGGGAGACACTGAAGCTTTCTTT
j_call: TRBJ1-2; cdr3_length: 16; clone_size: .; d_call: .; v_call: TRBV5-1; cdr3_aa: CASSLRAGEGFYGYTF; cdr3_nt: TGCGCCAGCAGCTTACGAGCAGGCGAGGGATTCTATGGCTACACCTTC
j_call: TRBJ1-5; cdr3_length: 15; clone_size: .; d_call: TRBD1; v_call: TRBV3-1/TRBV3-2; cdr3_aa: CASPQGVSSNQPQHF; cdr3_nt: TGTGCCAGCCCCCAGGGGGTGTCTAGCAATCAGCCCCAGCATTTT
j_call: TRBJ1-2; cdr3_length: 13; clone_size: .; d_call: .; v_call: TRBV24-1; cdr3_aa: CATSAFSNYGYTF; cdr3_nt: TGTGCCACCAGTGCGTTCTCTAACTATGGCTACACCTTC
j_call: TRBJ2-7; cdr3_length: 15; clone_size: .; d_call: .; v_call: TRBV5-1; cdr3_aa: CASSLGVRVGHEQYF; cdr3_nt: TGCGCCAGCAGCTTGGGGGTCAGGGTGGGCCACGAGCAGTACTTC
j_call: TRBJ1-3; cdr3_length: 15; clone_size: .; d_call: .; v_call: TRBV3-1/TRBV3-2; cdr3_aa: CASSQAREPGNTIYF; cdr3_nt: TGTGCCAGCAGCCAAGCTCGGGAGCCGGGAAACACCATATATTTT
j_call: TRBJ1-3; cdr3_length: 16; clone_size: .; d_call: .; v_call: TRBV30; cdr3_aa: CAWSGLLVRAGNTIYF; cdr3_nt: TGTGCCTGGAGCGGCCTCCTTGTCAGGGCTGGAAACACCATATATTTT
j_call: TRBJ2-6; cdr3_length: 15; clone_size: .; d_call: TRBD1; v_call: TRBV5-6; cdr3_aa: CASSWTGAGANVLTF; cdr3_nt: TGTGCCAGCAGCTGGACAGGAGCTGGGGCCAACGTCCTGACTTTC
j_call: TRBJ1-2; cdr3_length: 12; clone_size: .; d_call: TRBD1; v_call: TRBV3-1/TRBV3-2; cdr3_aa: CASTGQGEGYTF; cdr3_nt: TGTGCCAGCACCGGACAGGGGGAAGGCTACACCTTC